This record looks at one T cell receptor (beta chain) sequence and its context. The source of the sample is a study of T cell clones after liver transplantation. On the study more broadly: In this trial, immunosuppression withdrawal was attempted within 2 years of liver transplant. Three of the eight recipients were HCV-positive; the rest had non-autoimmune, non-viral transplant indications. Without induction therapy, subjects received standard immunosuppression until 12-24 months post-transplant.

The germline V gene has CDR1 MDHEN and CDR2 SYDVKM. The CDR3 has 12 residues. With 5 bases removed from V and 5 bases from J, the gap between germline ends came to 7 bases. Method: immunoSEQ multiplex PCR; TCRdb's copy keeps in-frame clones and lacks some. Of some 110,000 clones listed, roughly four fifths are singletons. V and J are TRBV28 and TRBJ2-1; D gene unclear. This sequence was found in a human donor who received a liver transplant. The material sequenced was CD4+ T cells from blood, taken before liver transplant. The CDR3 here is CASSPPNNEQFF. CDR3 in DNA: TGTGCCAGCAGTCCCCCGAACAATGAGCAGTTCTTC.